These 3 T cell receptor beta chains came from one sample sequenced in a study of T cell changes during pregnancy in multiple sclerosis. Generated by immunoSEQ multiplex PCR, the TCRdb table keeps only in-frame clones and is missing some. The table lists 65,000 to 85,000 clones, roughly 90% of them singletons. The specimen comprised peripheral blood, sampled after pregnancy. The source of these receptors is a female donor in good health, enrolled as a control in a pregnancy study.

The chain has TRBV5-5 and TRBJ2-7; D possibly corresponds to TRBD2 (7 bases). V dropped 3 bases and J dropped 3 bases, with 22 bases sitting between them. CDR3 length equals 17 residues. Germline lookup yields CDR1 SGHKS and CDR2 YYEKEE (reference sequence). This chain's CDR3 is CASSSQGGAENYYEQYF. CDR3 DNA sequence: TGTGCCAGCAGCTCCCAAGGGGGGGCCGAGAACTACTACGAGCAGTACTTC.

This clone came up a few times. The chain carries TRBV6-1 and TRBJ1-2, with a possible D match to TRBD1 (6 bases). V lost 4 bases to trimming and J lost 6 bases, with 18 bases between them. Germline V gives CDR1 MNHNS, CDR2 SASEGT. The length of the CDR3 is 15 residues. In DNA, the CDR3 is TGTGCCAGCAGTGGAGGTCAGGGGAAGGTGGATGGCTACACCTTC. Translating gives CASSGGQGKVDGYTF.

This clone was observed a handful of times. The V gene is TRBV19, the J gene TRBJ1-2; D is possibly TRBD1 (5 bases). This CDR3 is built from 15 residues. The V end lost 6 bases, the J end lost 3 bases, and 17 bases lay between the germline ends. Germline CDR1 LNHDA, CDR2 SQIVND (reference sequence). The CDR3 DNA follows: TGTGCCAGTAGAAGAAAAAAGGGGCAAGACTATGGCTACACCTTC. Translation gives CASRRKKGQDYGYTF.